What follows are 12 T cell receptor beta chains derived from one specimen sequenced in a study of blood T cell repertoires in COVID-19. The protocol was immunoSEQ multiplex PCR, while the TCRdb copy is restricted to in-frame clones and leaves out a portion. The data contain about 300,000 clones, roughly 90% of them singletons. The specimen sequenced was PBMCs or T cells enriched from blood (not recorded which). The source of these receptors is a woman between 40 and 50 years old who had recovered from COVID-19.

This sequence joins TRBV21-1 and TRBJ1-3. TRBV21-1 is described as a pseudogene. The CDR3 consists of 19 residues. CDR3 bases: TGTGCCAGCAGCAAAAAGCGGGGACCAAGGAAGGGGGATGGAAACACCATATATTTT. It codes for CASSKKRGPRKGDGNTIYF.

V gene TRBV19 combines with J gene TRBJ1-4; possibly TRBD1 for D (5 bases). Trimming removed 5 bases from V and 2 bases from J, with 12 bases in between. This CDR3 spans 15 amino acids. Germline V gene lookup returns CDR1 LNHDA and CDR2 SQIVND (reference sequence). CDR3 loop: CASSFLGGTNEKLFF. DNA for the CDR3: TGTGCCAGTAGTTTCCTCGGGGGGACTAATGAAAAACTGTTTTTT.

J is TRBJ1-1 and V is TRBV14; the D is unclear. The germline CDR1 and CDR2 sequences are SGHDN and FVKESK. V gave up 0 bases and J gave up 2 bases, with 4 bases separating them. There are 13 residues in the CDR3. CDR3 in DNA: TGTGCCAGCAGCCAAGATCAAAACACTGAAGCTTTCTTT. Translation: CASSQDQNTEAFF. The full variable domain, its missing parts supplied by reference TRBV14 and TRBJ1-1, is EAGVTQFPSHSVIEKGQTVTLRCDPISGHDNLYWYRRVMGKEIKFLLHFVKESKQDESGMPNNRFLAERTGGTYSTLKVQPAELEDSGVYFCASSQDQNTEAFFGQGTRLTVV.

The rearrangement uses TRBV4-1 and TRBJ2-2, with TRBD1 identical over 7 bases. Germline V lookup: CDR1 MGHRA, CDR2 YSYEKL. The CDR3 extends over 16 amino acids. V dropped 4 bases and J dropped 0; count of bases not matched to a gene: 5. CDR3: CASSPWTGSNTGELFF. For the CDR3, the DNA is TGCGCCAGCAGCCCGTGGACAGGCTCGAACACCGGGGAGCTGTTTTTT.

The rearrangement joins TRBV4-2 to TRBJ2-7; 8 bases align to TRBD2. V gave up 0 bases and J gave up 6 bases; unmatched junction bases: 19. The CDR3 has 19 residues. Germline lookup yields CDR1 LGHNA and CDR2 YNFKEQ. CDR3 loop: CASSQDGYGGRRRNGEQYF. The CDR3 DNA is TGTGCCAGCAGCCAAGATGGTTACGGCGGGAGGAGACGAAACGGCGAGCAGTACTTC.

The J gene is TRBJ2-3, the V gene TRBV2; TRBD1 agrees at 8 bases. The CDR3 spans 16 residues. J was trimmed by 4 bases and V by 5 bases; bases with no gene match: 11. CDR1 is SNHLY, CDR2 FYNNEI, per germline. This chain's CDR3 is CASSPSTGQASDTQYF. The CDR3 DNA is TGTGCCAGCAGTCCATCTACGGGACAGGCCTCAGATACGCAGTATTTT.

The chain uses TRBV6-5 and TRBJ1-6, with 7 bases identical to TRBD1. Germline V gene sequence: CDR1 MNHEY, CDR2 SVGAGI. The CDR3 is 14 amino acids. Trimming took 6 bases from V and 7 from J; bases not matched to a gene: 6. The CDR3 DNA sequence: TGTGCCAGCAGCTCCGGGACAGAAAATTCACCCCTCCACTTT. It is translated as CASSSGTENSPLHF.

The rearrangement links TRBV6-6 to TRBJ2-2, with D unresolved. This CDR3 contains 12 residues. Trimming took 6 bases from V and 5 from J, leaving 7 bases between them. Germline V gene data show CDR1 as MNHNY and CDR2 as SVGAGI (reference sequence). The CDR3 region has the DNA TGTGCCAGCAGCCCCGTAACCGGGGAGCTGTTTTTT. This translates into CASSPVTGELFF.

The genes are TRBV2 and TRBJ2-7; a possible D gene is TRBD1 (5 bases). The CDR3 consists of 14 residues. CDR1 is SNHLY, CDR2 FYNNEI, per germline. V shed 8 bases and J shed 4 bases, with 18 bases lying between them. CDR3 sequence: CASRWGGGRYEQYF. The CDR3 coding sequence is TGTGCCAGCCGTTGGGGCGGTGGTCGATACGAGCAGTACTTC.

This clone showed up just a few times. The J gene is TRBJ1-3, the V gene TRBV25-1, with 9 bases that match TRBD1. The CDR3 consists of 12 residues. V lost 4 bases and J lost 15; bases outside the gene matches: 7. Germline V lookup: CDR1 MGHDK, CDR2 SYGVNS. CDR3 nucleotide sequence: TGTGCCAGCAGTGGTTGGGACAGGGTCCCATATTTT. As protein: CASSGWDRVPYF.

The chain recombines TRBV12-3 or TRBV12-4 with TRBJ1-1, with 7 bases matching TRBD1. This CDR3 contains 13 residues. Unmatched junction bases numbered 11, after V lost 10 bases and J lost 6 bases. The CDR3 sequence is CATLGQDTAEAFF. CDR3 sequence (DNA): TGTGCCACCCTCGGACAGGACACCGCTGAAGCTTTCTTT.

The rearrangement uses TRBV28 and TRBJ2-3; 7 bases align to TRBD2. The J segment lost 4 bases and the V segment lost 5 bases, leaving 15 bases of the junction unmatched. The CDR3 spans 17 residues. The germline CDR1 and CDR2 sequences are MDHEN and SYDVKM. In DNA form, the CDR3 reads TGTGCCAGCAGTCCCCAAGCGGGCCGAAGCGGGGCAGATACGCAGTATTTT. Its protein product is CASSPQAGRSGADTQYF.